This T cell receptor beta chain was sequenced in a study of blood T cells in healthy people across ages. Study-level findings and limits: In older individuals, TCR beta diversity per million T cells was lower, falling roughly linearly with age.

The CDR3 loop spans 13 amino acids. Germline CDR1 DFQATT, CDR2 SNEGSKA (reference sequence). A J-beta primer mix and a sample-barcoded 5' primer were used in a second PCR of roughly 7 to 12 cycles. One entry per CDR3 protein, called by TCRdb with MiXCR from the 5' RACE reads. The sample yields more than 1,000,000 distinct CDR3 sequences, under 30% seen once. This clonotype was seen only a few times. As yet, its antigen is unknown. This sample also belongs to another study, concerning T cells of mothers and their children.

Sequencing input: blood. The chain is built from TRBV20-1 and TRBJ2-5; 9 nucleotides match TRBD2. The J call may be mistaken, given a closer DNA end match to TRBJ2-7. The source is a girl aged 2 to 9 in good health. CDR3 in DNA: TGCAGTAGTCTTAGCGGGAGTTCCTACGAGCAGTACTTC. Protein sequence: CSSLSGSSYEQYF.